The sequence of this T cell receptor (beta chain) was determined in a study of shared clonotypes between healthy human individuals. As to this clone: Its specificity is unknown.

Only in-frame clones appear in the TCRdb table, and some are missing; sequencing was by immunoSEQ multiplex PCR. This table holds 2,500,000 or so clones, about 92% found once. Points from the study as a whole: An effect of sequencing depth on clonotype sharing among donors was expected.

The CDR3 length is 15 residues. CDR1 is SGHVS and CDR2 is FQNEAQ in the germline V gene. V lost 1 base and J lost 1, with 10 bases in between. The sample taken for sequencing was naive CD4+ T cells sorted from blood. The subset here: CD45RA+ positively selected. The chain combines TRBV7-8 with TRBJ2-5; D unclear. This receptor was obtained from a man younger than 30 in good health. In DNA, the CDR3 is TGTGCCAGCAGCTTAGGTCAGTGGGCCCAAGAGACCCAGTACTTC. Its protein is CASSLGQWAQETQYF.